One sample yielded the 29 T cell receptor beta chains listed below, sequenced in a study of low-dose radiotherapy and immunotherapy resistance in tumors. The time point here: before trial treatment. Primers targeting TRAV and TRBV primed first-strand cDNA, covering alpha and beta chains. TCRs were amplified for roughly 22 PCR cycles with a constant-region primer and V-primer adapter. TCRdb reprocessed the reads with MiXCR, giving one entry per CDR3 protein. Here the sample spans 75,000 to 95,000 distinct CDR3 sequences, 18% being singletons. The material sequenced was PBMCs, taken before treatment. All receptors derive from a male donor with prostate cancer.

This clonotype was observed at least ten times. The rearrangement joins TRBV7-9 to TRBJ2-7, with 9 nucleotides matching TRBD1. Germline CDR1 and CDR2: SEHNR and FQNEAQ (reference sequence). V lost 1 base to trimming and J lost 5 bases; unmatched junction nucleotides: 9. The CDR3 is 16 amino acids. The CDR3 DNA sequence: TGTGCCAGCAGCTTAGACCCGGGACAGGGTGGCCACGAGCAGTACTTC. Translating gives CASSLDPGQGGHEQYF.

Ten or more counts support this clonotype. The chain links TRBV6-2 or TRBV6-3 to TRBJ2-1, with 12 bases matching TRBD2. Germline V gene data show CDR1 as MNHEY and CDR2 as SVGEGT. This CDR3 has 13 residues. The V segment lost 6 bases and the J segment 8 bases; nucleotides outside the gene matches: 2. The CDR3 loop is CASRTSGGDEQFF. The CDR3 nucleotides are TGTGCCAGCAGGACTAGCGGGGGCGATGAGCAGTTCTTC.

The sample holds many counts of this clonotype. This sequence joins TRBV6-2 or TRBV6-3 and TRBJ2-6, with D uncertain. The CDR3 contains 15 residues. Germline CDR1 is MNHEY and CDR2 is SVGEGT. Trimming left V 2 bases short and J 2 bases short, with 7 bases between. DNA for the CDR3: TGTGCCAGCAGTTACCCCTCTCCTGGGGCCAACGTCCTGACTTTC. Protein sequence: CASSYPSPGANVLTF.

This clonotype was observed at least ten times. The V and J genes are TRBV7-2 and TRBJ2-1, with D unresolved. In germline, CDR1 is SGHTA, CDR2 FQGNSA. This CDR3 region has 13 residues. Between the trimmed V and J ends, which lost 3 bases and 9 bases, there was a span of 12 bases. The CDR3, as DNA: TGTGCCAGCAGCTTTCAGAATCCCTTTGAGCAGTTCTTC. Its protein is CASSFQNPFEQFF.

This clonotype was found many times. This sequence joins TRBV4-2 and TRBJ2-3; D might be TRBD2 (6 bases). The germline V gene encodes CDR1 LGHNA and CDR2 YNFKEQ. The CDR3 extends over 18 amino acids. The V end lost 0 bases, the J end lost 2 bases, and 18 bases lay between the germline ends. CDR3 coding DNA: TGTGCCAGCAGCCAAGAGAGGGGTTGGGGAGGACCCACAGATACGCAGTATTTT. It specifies CASSQERGWGGPTDTQYF.

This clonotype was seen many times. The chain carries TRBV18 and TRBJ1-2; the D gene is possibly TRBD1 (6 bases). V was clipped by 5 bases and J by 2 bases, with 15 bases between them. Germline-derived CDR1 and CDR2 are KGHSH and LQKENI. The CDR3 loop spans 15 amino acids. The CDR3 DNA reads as TGTGCCAGCTCAATAAGCAACGGACAGAACTATGGCTACACCTTC. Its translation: CASSISNGQNYGYTF.

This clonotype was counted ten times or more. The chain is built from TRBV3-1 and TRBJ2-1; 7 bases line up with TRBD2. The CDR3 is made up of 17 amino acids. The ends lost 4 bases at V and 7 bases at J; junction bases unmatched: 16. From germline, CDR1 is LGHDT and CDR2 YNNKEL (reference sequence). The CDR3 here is CASSPTLSGILTNEQFF. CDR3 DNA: TGTGCCAGCAGCCCAACGCTAAGCGGGATTCTCACAAATGAGCAGTTCTTC.

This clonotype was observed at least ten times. Here the CDR3 DNA reads TGTGCCAGCAGCCCAGTTGCCGGGATCGAGCAGTACTTC. This sequence encodes CASSPVAGIEQYF. The J gene is TRBJ2-7, the V gene TRBV7-2, with a tentative D call TRBD2 (5 bases). Per the germline V gene, CDR1 is SGHTA and CDR2 is FQGNSA. Trimming stripped 5 bases from V and 6 bases from J, with 14 bases between. The CDR3 length is 13 residues.

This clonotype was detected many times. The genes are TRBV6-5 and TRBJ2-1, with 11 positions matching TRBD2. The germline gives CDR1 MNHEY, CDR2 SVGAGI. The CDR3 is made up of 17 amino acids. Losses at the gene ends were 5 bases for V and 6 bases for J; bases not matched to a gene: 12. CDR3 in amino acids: CASSEPGLAALGNEQFF. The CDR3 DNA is TGTGCCAGCAGTGAGCCGGGACTAGCGGCCCTCGGCAATGAGCAGTTCTTC.

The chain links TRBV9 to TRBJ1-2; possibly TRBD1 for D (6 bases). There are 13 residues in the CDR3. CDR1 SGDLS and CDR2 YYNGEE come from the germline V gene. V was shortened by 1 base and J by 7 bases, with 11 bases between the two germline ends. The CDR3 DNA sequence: TGTGCCAGCAGCGTAATGAGGGGGTCTGGCTACACCTTC. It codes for CASSVMRGSGYTF.

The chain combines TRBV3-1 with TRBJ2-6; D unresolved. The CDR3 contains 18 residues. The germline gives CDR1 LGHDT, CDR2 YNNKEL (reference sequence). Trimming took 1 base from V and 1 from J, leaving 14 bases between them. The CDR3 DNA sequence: TGTGCCAGCAGCCAAGGTAGTCCCCTACAATCTGGGGCCAACGTCCTGACTTTC. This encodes CASSQGSPLQSGANVLTF.

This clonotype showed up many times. This CDR3 reads CASSQGLNSGANVLTF. CDR3 nucleotides: TGTGCCAGCAGCCAAGGCCTTAACTCTGGGGCCAACGTCCTGACTTTC. This chain joins TRBV3-1 and TRBJ2-6; D is uncertain. Trimming took off 1 base at V and 0 bases at J, with 7 bases between the two ends. The CDR3 length is 16 residues. Germline V gives CDR1 LGHDT, CDR2 YNNKEL (reference sequence).

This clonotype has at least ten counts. This CDR3 is CASSLGVDYGYTF. In DNA, the CDR3 is TGTGCCAGCAGCTTAGGTGTGGACTATGGCTACACCTTC. The J gene is TRBJ1-2, the V gene TRBV7-9, with D unclear. Looked up from germline, CDR1 is SEHNR and CDR2 is FQNEAQ (reference sequence). Between the trimmed V and J ends, which lost 1 base and 3 bases, there was a span of 6 bases. The length of the CDR3 is 13 residues.

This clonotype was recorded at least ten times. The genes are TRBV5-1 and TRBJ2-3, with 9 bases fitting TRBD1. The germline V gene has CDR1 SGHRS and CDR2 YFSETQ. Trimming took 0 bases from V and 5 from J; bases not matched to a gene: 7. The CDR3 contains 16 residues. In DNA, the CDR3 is TGCGCCAGCAGCTTGGATGGGACAGGGTTCCGAGATACGCAGTATTTT. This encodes CASSLDGTGFRDTQYF.

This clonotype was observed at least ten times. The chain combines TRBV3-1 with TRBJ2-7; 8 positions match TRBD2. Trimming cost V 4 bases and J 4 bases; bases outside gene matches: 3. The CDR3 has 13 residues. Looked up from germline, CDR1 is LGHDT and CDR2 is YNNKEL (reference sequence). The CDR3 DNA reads TGTGCCAGCAGCCGCCGGGGGGGATACGAGCAGTACTTC. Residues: CASSRRGGYEQYF.

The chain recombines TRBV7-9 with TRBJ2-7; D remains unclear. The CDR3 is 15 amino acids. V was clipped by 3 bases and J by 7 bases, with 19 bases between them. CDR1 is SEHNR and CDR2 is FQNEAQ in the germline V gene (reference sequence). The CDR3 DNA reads TGTGCCAGCAGCTTCACTCGAATGGGGTATATTGAGCAGTACTTC. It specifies CASSFTRMGYIEQYF.

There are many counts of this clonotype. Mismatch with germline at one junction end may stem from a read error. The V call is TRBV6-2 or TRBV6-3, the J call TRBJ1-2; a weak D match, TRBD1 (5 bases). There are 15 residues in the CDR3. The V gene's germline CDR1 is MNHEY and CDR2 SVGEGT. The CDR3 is CASSTGRTSPGWSSF. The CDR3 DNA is TGTGCCAGCAGTACAGGACGGACGAGCCCTGGTTGGAGTTCCTTC.

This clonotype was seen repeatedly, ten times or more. The CDR3 nucleotides read TGCAGCGTCTCTACTCGACTAGCGGGAGGGCTTATGGAGACCCAGTACTTC. It encodes CSVSTRLAGGLMETQYF. The chain carries TRBV29-1 and TRBJ2-5, with 14 bases aligning to TRBD2. With 6 bases clipped from V and 5 bases from J, the junction kept 14 bases outside the gene matches. CDR1 and CDR2 (germline): SQVTM, ANQGSEA. The length of the CDR3 is 17 residues.

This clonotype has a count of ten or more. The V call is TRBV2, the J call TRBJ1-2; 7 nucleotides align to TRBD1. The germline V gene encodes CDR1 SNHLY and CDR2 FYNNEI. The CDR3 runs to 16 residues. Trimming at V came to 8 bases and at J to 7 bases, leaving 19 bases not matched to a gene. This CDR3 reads CASRSTGAITSFGYTF. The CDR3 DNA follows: TGTGCCAGCCGAAGTACAGGGGCGATAACCTCCTTTGGCTACACCTTC.

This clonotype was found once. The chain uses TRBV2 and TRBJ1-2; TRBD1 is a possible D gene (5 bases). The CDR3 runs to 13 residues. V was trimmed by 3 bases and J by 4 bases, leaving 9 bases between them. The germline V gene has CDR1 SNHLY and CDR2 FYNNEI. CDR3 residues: CASSDPGRYGYTF. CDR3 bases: TGTGCCAGCAGTGACCCAGGGCGCTATGGCTACACCTTC.

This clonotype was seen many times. The CDR3 sequence: CSASGWGGGIGETQYF. As DNA, the CDR3 is TGCAGTGCTAGTGGTTGGGGCGGGGGGATCGGAGAGACCCAGTACTTC. The chain has TRBV20-1 and TRBJ2-5, with TRBD2 identical over 8 bases. V gave up 3 bases and J gave up 4 bases; unmatched junction bases: 13. The length of the CDR3 is 16 residues. Looked up from germline, CDR1 is DFQATT and CDR2 is SNEGSKA (reference sequence).

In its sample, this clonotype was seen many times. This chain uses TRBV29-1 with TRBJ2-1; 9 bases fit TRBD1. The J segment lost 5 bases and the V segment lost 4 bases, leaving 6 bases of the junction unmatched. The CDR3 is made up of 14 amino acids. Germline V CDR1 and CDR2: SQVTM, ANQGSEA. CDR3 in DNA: TGCAGCGTTGGTGGGACAGGGTACGACAATGAGCAGTTCTTC. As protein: CSVGGTGYDNEQFF.

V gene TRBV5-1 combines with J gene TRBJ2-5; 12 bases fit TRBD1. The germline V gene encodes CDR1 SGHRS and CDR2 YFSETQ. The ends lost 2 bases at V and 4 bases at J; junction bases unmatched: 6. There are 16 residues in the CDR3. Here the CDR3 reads CASSLSGTGGRETQYF. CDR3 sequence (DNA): TGCGCCAGCAGCTTATCCGGGACAGGGGGCCGAGAGACCCAGTACTTC.

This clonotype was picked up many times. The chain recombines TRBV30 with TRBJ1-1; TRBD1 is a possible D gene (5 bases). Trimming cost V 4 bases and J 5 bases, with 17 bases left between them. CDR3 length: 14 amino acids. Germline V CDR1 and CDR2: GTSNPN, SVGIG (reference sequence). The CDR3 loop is CAWNEGRPRTEAFF. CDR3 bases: TGTGCCTGGAACGAGGGGCGTCCGAGGACTGAAGCTTTCTTT.

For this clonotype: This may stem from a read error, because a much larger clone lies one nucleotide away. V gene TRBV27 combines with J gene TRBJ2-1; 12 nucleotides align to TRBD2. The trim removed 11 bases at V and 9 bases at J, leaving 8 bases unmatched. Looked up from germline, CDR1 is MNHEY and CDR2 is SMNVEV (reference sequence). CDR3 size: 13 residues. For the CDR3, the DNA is TGTGCCGTCCGGGCTAGCGGGAGGGGTGAGCAGTTCTTC. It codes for CAVRASGRGEQFF.

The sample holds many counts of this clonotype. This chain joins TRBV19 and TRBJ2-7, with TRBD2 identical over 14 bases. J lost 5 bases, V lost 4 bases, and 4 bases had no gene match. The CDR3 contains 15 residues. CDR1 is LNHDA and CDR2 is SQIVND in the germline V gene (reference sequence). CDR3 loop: CASSKPGLAGDEQYF. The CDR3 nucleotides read TGTGCCAGTAGTAAACCGGGACTAGCGGGGGACGAGCAGTACTTC.

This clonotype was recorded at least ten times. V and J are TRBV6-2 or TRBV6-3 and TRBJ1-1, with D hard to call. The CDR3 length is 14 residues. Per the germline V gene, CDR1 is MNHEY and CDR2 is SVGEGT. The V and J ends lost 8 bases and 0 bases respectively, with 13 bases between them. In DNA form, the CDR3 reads TGTGCCAGCTCCCGACAAGAGATGAACACTGAAGCTTTCTTT. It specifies CASSRQEMNTEAFF.

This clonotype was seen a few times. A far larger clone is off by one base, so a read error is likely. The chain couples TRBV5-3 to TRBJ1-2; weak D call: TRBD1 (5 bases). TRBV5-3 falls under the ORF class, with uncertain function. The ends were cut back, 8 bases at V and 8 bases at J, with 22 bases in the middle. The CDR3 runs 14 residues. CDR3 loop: CASGQYDEGVGYTF. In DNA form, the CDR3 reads TGTGCCAGCGGCCAATATGACGAAGGGGTAGGCTACACCTTC.

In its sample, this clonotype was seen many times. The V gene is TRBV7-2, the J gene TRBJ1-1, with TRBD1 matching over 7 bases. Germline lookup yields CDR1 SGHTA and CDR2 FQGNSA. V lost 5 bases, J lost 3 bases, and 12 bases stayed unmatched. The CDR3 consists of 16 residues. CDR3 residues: CASSPRGTDWDTEAFF. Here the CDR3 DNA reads TGTGCCAGCAGCCCCCGGGGGACAGACTGGGACACTGAAGCTTTCTTT.